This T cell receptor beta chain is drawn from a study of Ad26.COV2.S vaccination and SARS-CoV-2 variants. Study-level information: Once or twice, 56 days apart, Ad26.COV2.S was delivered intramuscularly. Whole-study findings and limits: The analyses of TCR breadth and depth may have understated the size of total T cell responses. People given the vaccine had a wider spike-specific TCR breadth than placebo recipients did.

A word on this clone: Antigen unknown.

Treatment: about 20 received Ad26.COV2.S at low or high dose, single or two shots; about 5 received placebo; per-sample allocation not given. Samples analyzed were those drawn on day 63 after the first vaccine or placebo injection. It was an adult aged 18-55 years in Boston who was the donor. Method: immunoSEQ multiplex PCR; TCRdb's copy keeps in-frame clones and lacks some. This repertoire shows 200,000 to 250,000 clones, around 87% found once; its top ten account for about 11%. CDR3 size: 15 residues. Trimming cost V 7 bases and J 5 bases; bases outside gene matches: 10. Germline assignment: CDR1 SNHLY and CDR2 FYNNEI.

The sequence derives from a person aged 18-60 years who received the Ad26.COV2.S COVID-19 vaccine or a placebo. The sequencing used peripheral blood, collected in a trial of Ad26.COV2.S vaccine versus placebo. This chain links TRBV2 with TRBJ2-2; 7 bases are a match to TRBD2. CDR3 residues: CASTVGGRVTGELFF. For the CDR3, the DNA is TGTGCCAGCACGGTGGGCGGGAGAGTTACCGGGGAGCTGTTTTTT.